Sequencing of this TCR beta chain was carried out in a study of OX40 agonist ivuxolimab in advanced cancers. Across the whole study: Aged 23 to 79 with a mean of about 60 years, they were 82.7% male.

The V end lost 2 bases, the J end lost 4 bases, and 9 bases lay between the germline ends. Germline V gene lookup returns CDR1 SGHTA and CDR2 FQGNSA. This CDR3 region has 13 residues. Only in-frame clones appear in the TCRdb table, and some are missing; sequencing was by immunoSEQ multiplex PCR. The sample has 60,000 to 90,000 clones; under 85% are singletons. The TCR comes from an adult with an advanced solid tumor such as melanoma, head and neck, liver or kidney cancer. This rearrangement joins TRBV7-2 to TRBJ2-7; D gene ambiguous. The material sequenced was CD4+ or CD8+ T cells sorted from blood, taken in a trial of the OX40 agonist ivuxolimab. The CDR3 is CASSLRPRYEQYF. The DNA for the CDR3 is TGTGCCAGCAGCTTAAGGCCTAGGTACGAGCAGTACTTC.